The source of this TCR beta chain is a study of T cells in Graves' hyperthyroidism and ophthalmopathy. Overall study results and limits: Blood also showed most of the thyroid clonotypes that were expanded above 0.001.

The CDR3 regions of TCR beta were amplified from RNA transcripts. Carried out on the TCR CDR3, a first-round RT-PCR used the HTBI primer set. TCRdb recomputed calls from the multiplex PCR reads with MiXCR, one row per CDR3 protein. The profile shows hundreds of thousands of distinct CDR3 sequences, around 20% of them singletons. On this clonotype itself: No antigen is known for it.

The CDR3 sequence is 15 residues long. In germline, CDR1 is MNHNS, CDR2 SASEGT. Unmatched junction bases numbered 5, after V lost 3 bases and J lost 7 bases. The chain combines TRBV6-1 with TRBJ2-1; 11 bases align to TRBD2. This clonotype was obtained from a man under 40 with Graves' ophthalmopathy. The source material was blood. The CDR3: CASSDGSSGGNEQFF. The DNA for the CDR3 is TGTGCCAGCAGTGATGGGTCTAGCGGGGGGAATGAGCAGTTCTTC.